A single sample gave rise to the 24 T cell receptor beta chains below, sequenced in a study of CD8 T cells in Susac syndrome. RNA in amounts of about 0.5 to 1 ug was reverse transcribed with random hexamers. Each CDR3 protein is one row after TCRdb ran MiXCR on the immunoSEQ multiplex PCR reads. The table has 40,000 to 55,000 distinct CDR3 sequences, more than 85% seen once; the top ten hold roughly 0.4%. The source material was CD8+ T cells from PBMCs. Receptor source: a human donor in good health.

The rearrangement joins TRBV29-1 to TRBJ1-5; TRBD1 matches 10 bases. Unmatched junction bases numbered 4, after V lost 6 bases and J lost 5 bases. The CDR3 consists of 13 residues. Germline loops: CDR1 SQVTM, CDR2 ANQGSEA. This CDR3 reads CSVLDRGHQPQHF. CDR3 in DNA: TGCAGCGTCCTAGACAGGGGGCATCAGCCCCAGCATTTT.

The gene calls are TRBV6-5 and TRBJ1-4; 7 nucleotides agree with TRBD1. This CDR3 has 14 amino acids. Germline V lookup: CDR1 MNHEY, CDR2 SVGAGI. V lost 5 bases and J lost 5; bases outside the gene matches: 5. The CDR3 here is CASSTGESNEKLFF. The DNA for the CDR3 is TGTGCCAGCAGTACAGGGGAATCAAATGAAAAACTGTTTTTT.

The chain has TRBV7-9 and TRBJ2-2, with a weak D call TRBD1 (6 bases). Germline V gives CDR1 SEHNR, CDR2 FQNEAQ (reference sequence). The germline V and J ends were trimmed by 5 bases and 0 bases, with 13 bases remaining between them. This CDR3 has 16 residues. Here the CDR3 DNA reads TGTGCCAGCAGCCCCCAGGGGCGAACGAACACCGGGGAGCTGTTTTTT. Translation gives CASSPQGRTNTGELFF.

This rearrangement joins TRBV7-6 to TRBJ2-5; 8 bases are shared with TRBD2. Germline lookup yields CDR1 SGHVS and CDR2 FNYEAQ. CDR3 length: 15 amino acids. J gave up 2 bases and V 2 bases, and 4 bases lay outside the gene matches. Written as DNA, the CDR3 is TGTGCCAGCAGCTTAACTAGCGGCAGGCAAGAGACCCAGTACTTC. Protein product: CASSLTSGRQETQYF.

The gene calls are TRBV7-9 and TRBJ2-7; 7 bases map to TRBD1. The CDR3 spans 12 residues. The V and J ends lost 8 bases and 2 bases, in that order; junction bases with no gene match: 3. Germline CDR1 is SEHNR and CDR2 is FQNEAQ (reference sequence). The CDR3 sequence: CASRDSTYEQYF. In nucleotides, the CDR3 is TGTGCCAGCCGGGACAGCACCTACGAGCAGTACTTC.

This clonotype has just one count. The gene calls are TRBV4-3 and TRBJ1-2; 8 bases fit TRBD1. Trimming cost V 0 bases and J 6 bases; bases outside gene matches: 9. The germline gives CDR1 LGHNA, CDR2 YSLEER. This CDR3 is built from 16 residues. The CDR3 coding sequence is TGCGCCAGCAGCCAAGACGAGGACAGGGTATCGGATGGCTACACCTTC. It encodes CASSQDEDRVSDGYTF.

The rearrangement uses TRBV7-2 and TRBJ2-3; maybe TRBD2 (5 bases). CDR3 length: 15 residues. Germline CDR1 and CDR2: SGHTA and FQGNSA. V dropped 6 bases and J dropped 3 bases, with 16 bases sitting between them. CDR3 coding DNA: TGTGCCAGCAGAAGGAGGCGGATATGGACAGATACGCAGTATTTT. Its protein product is CASRRRRIWTDTQYF.

In this sample, this clonotype turned up once. This chain connects TRBV4-1 to TRBJ2-7; 10 bases map to TRBD2. The trim removed 3 bases at V and 2 bases at J, leaving 7 bases unmatched. Per the germline V gene, CDR1 is MGHRA and CDR2 is YSYEKL. This CDR3 region has 16 residues. The CDR3 protein is CASSQATSGATYEQYF. The CDR3 DNA is TGCGCCAGCAGCCAGGCTACTAGCGGGGCCACCTACGAGCAGTACTTC.

The V call is TRBV4-2, the J call TRBJ2-1; TRBD1 might be the D (6 bases). CDR3 length: 15 amino acids. Between the trimmed V and J ends, which lost 4 bases and 4 bases, there was a span of 14 bases. CDR1 and CDR2 (germline): LGHNA, YNFKEQ. DNA for the CDR3: TGTGCCAGCAGCCCAGGTTCAGGGGTTTACAATGAGCAGTTCTTC. Amino acid sequence: CASSPGSGVYNEQFF.

CDR3 loop: CAIRLGINQPQHF. The CDR3 bases are TGTGCCATCAGACTAGGGATCAATCAGCCCCAGCATTTT. The V and J genes are TRBV10-3 and TRBJ1-5; no clear D. This CDR3 has 13 residues. Deletions cut 6 bases from V and 3 bases from J, with 9 bases between. Germline V gene sequence: CDR1 ENHRY, CDR2 SYGVKD.

The chain is built from TRBV13 and TRBJ2-5; D perhaps matches TRBD2 (5 bases). The CDR3 is 13 amino acids. Looked up from germline, CDR1 is PRHDT and CDR2 is FYEKMQ (reference sequence). V was cut by 5 bases and J by 3 bases, with 10 bases left in between. The CDR3 region is CASSKDSKETQYF. CDR3 bases: TGTGCCAGCAGCAAGGACTCCAAAGAGACCCAGTACTTC.

This clonotype came up once. The chain carries TRBV7-6 and TRBJ1-1; D may be TRBD1 (6 bases). The CDR3 consists of 14 residues. Germline V gene data show CDR1 as SGHVS and CDR2 as FNYEAQ. V shed 5 bases and J shed 1 base, with 11 bases lying between them. CDR3 loop: CASSPRGGNTEAFF. In nucleotides, the CDR3 is TGTGCCAGCAGCCCAAGGGGGGGGAACACTGAAGCTTTCTTT.

The J gene is TRBJ2-1, the V gene TRBV4-2; unclear D gene. The V gene lost 1 base and the J gene lost 5 bases, with 6 bases spanning the gap. The germline V gene has CDR1 LGHNA and CDR2 YNFKEQ. CDR3 size: 13 residues. CDR3 amino acids: CASSQGGNNEQFF. In nucleotides, the CDR3 is TGTGCCAGCAGCCAAGGTGGTAACAATGAGCAGTTCTTC.

The rearrangement joins TRBV11-2 to TRBJ1-5, with 8 bases that match TRBD1. Losses at the gene ends were 5 bases for V and 9 bases for J; bases not matched to a gene: 12. CDR1 and CDR2 (germline): SGHAT, FQNNGV. The CDR3 is made up of 15 amino acids. DNA for the CDR3: TGTGCCAGCAGCCGAGGGGCAGGGGGCGAAGGGCCCCAGCATTTT. Translating it yields CASSRGAGGEGPQHF.

The CDR3 region has the DNA TGTGCCAGCAGCCCTAACCGACTAGCGGGAAGGATCTACTACTACGAGCAGTACTTC. This encodes CASSPNRLAGRIYYYEQYF. The rearrangement joins TRBV5-6 to TRBJ2-7, with 11 bases matching TRBD2. Germline CDR1 SGHDT, CDR2 YYEEEE. V lost 4 bases to trimming and J lost 3 bases; unmatched junction nucleotides: 18. The CDR3 loop spans 19 amino acids.

This chain uses TRBV19 with TRBJ1-5; D uncertain. Germline-derived CDR1 and CDR2 are LNHDA and SQIVND (reference sequence). The CDR3 runs 14 residues. The V end was cut by 7 bases, the J end by 3 bases, with 13 bases between. CDR3 bases: TGTGCCAGTACCATGGCGGGGATCAATCAGCCCCAGCATTTT. Its protein is CASTMAGINQPQHF.

The V and J genes are TRBV29-1 and TRBJ2-7; D is perhaps TRBD1 (5 bases). This CDR3 region has 14 residues. V dropped 7 bases and J dropped 0 bases, with 16 bases sitting between them. Germline V gene data show CDR1 as SQVTM and CDR2 as ANQGSEA. The CDR3 coding sequence is TGCAGCGCCACAGGACCCACCACCTCCTACGAGCAGTACTTC. Translation: CSATGPTTSYEQYF.

The chain is built from TRBV6-6 and TRBJ1-2, with D possibly TRBD1 on 5 matching bases. V was trimmed by 2 bases and J by 4 bases, leaving 11 bases between them. This CDR3 has 14 residues. From germline, CDR1 is MNHNY and CDR2 SVGAGI (reference sequence). The CDR3 sequence is CASSYAGIGYGYTF. The CDR3 DNA is TGTGCCAGCAGTTACGCAGGGATTGGCTATGGCTACACCTTC.

The chain joins TRBV6-2 or TRBV6-3 to TRBJ2-1; D may be TRBD2 (5 bases). The ends were cut back, 6 bases at V and 0 bases at J, with 12 bases in the middle. The CDR3 length is 15 residues. Germline V CDR1 and CDR2: MNHEY, SVGEGT. DNA for the CDR3: TGTGCCAGCAGCGCCGGGGATTCCTCCTACAATGAGCAGTTCTTC. This codes for CASSAGDSSYNEQFF.

This clonotype was detected a few times. The chain uses TRBV30 and TRBJ2-7; possibly TRBD2 for D (5 bases). This CDR3 spans 15 amino acids. Germline V gene sequence: CDR1 GTSNPN, CDR2 SVGIG (reference sequence). V lost 1 base, J lost 2 bases, and 15 bases lay in between. CDR3 DNA sequence: TGTGCCTGGAGTGGTCGAGGGCCTAAAACCTACGAGCAGTACTTC. Translated, it gives CAWSGRGPKTYEQYF. Variable domain in full (rest from reference TRBV30 and TRBJ2-7): SQTIHQWPATLVQPVGSPLSLECTVEGTSNPNLYWYRQAAGRGLQLLFYSVGIGQISSEVPQNLSASRPQDRQFILSSKKLLLSDSGFYLCAWSGRGPKTYEQYFGPGTRLTVT.

V gene TRBV7-9 combines with J gene TRBJ2-7; D not certain. Germline V lookup: CDR1 SEHNR, CDR2 FQNEAQ (reference sequence). The V end was cut by 1 base, the J end by 0 bases, with 19 bases between. The CDR3 is 18 residues long. CDR3 residues: CASSLGGSDLSSSYEQYF. The CDR3 DNA reads TGTGCCAGCAGCTTAGGTGGGTCCGACCTATCCAGCTCCTACGAGCAGTACTTC.

The chain employs TRBV6-7 and TRBJ2-5; 7 bases fit TRBD2. TRBV6-7 falls under the ORF class, with uncertain function. V was pared by 6 bases and J by 5 bases, with 9 bases of the junction left unmatched. The CDR3 spans 14 residues. As DNA, the CDR3 is TGTGCCAGCAGCTCCGGCCCCGGGGGGGAGACCCAGTACTTC. Residues: CASSSGPGGETQYF.

The chain is built from TRBV6-2 or TRBV6-3 and TRBJ2-5, with 13 nucleotides matching TRBD2. The germline V gene encodes CDR1 MNHEY and CDR2 SVGEGT. There are 17 residues in the CDR3. The ends lost 6 bases at V and 1 base at J; junction bases unmatched: 8. CDR3 residues: CASSQTGLAGAQETQYF. CDR3 bases: TGTGCCAGCAGCCAGACCGGACTAGCGGGGGCCCAAGAGACCCAGTACTTC.

The chain joins TRBV3-1 to TRBJ2-7, with D possibly matching TRBD1 (5 bases). Looked up from germline, CDR1 is LGHDT and CDR2 is YNNKEL (reference sequence). The CDR3 has 14 residues. V was trimmed by 2 bases and J by 1 base, leaving 9 bases between them. CDR3 loop: CASSQTGESYEQYF. CDR3 coding DNA: TGTGCCAGCAGCCAAACAGGCGAGTCCTACGAGCAGTACTTC.